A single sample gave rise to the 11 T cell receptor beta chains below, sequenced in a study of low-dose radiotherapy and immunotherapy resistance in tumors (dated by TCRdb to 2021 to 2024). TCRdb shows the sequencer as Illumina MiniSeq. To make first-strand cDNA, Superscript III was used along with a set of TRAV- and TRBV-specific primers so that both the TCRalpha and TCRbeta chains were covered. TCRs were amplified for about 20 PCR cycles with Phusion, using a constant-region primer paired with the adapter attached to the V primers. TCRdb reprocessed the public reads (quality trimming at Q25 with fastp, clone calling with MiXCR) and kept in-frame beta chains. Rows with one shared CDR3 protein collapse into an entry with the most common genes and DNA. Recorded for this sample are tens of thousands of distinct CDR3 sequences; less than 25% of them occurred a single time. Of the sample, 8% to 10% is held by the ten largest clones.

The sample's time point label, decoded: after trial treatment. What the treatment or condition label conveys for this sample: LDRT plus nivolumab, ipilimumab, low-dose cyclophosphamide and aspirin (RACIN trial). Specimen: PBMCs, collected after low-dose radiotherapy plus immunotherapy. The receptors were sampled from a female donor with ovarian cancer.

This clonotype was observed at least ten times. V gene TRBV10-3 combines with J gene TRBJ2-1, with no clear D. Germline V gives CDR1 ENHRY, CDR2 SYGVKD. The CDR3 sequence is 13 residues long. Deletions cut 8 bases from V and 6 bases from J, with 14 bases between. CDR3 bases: TGTGCCATCTCGAAGGACGCTCCCAATGAGCAGTTCTTC. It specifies CAISKDAPNEQFF.

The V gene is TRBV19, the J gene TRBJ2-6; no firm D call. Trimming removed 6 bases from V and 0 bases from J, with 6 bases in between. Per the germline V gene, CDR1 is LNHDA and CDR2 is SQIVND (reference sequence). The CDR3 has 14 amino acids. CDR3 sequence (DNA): TGTGCCAGTAGAAGCTCCTCTGGGGCCAACGTCCTGACTTTC. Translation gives CASRSSSGANVLTF.

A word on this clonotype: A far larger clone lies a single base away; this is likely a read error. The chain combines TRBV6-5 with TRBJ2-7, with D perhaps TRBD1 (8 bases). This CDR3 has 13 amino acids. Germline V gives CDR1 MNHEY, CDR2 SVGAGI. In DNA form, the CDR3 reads TGTGTCAGCGGGACAGGTTCGTCCTACGAGCAGTACTTC. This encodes CVSGTGSSYEQYF.

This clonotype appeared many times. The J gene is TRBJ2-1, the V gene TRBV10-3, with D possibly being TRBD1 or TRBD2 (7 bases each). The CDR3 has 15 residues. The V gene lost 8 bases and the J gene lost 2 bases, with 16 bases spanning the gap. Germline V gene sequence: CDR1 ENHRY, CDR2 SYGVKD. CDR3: CAIGGGQSAYNEQFF. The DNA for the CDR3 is TGTGCCATCGGCGGGGGACAGTCAGCCTACAATGAGCAGTTCTTC.

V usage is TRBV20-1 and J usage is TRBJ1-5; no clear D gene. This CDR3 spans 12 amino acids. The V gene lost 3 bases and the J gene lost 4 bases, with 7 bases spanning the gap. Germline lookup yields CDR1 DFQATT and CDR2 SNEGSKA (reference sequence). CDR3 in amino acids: CSASERNQPQHF. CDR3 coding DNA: TGCAGTGCTAGTGAGCGAAATCAGCCCCAGCATTTT.

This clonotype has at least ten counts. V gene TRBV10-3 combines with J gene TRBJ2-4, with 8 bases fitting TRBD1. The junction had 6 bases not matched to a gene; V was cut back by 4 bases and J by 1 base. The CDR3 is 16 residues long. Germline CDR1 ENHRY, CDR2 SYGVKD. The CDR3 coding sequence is TGTGCCATCAGTGGACAGGGGAAGGAGGCCAAAAACATTCAGTACTTC. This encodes CAISGQGKEAKNIQYF.

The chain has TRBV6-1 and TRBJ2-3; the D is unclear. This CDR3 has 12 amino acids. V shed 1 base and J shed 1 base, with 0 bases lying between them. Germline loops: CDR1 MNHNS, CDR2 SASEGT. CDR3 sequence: CASSEGTDTQYF. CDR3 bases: TGTGCCAGCAGTGAAGGCACAGATACGCAGTATTTT.

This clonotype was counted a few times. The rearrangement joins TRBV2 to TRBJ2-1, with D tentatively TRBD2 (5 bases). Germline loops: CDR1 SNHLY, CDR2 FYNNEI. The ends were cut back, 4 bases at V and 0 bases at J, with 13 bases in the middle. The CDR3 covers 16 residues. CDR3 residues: CASSALARSSYNEQFF. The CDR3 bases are TGTGCCAGCAGTGCTCTAGCCCGAAGCTCCTACAATGAGCAGTTCTTC.

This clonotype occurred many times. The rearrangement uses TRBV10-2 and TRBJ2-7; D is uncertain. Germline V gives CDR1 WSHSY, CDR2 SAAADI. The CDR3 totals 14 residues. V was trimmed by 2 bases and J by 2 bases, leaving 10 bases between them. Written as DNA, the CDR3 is TGCGCCAGCAGTGAGACCGGCAGCACCTACGAGCAGTACTTC. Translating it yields CASSETGSTYEQYF.

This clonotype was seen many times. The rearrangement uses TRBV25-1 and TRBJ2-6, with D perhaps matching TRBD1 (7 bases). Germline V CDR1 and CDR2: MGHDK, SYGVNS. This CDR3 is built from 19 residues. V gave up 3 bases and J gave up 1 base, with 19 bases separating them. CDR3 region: CASSEARGTAKSGANVLTF. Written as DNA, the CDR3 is TGTGCCAGCAGTGAGGCCCGGGGGACAGCTAAGTCTGGGGCCAACGTCCTGACTTTC.

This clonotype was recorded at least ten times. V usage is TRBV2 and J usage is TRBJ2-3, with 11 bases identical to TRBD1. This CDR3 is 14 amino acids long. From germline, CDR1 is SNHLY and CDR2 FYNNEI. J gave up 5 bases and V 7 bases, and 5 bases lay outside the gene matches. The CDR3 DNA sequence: TGTGCCAGCACCGGACAGGGGGCAAGAGATACGCAGTATTTT. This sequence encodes CASTGQGARDTQYF.